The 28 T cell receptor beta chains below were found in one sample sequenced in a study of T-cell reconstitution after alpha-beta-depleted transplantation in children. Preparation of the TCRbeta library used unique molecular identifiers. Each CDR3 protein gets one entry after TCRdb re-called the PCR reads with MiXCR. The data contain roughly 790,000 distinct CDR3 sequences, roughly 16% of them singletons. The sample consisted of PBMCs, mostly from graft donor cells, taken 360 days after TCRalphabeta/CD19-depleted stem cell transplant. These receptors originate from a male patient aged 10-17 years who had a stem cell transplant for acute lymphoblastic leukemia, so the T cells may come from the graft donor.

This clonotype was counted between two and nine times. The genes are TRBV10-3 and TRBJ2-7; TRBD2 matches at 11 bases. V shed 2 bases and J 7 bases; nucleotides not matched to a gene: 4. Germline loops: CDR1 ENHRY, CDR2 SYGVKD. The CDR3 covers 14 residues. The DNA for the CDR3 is TGTGCCATCAGTGAGCTAGCGGGAGGACGGGAGCAGTACTTC. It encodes CAISELAGGREQYF.

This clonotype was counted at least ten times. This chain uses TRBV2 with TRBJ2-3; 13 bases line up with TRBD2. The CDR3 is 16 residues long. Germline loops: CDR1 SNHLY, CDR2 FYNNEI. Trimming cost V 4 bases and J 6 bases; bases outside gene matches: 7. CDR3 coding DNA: TGTGCCAGCAGTGCGCTAAGACTAGCGGGAGGTGATACGCAGTATTTT. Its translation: CASSALRLAGGDTQYF.

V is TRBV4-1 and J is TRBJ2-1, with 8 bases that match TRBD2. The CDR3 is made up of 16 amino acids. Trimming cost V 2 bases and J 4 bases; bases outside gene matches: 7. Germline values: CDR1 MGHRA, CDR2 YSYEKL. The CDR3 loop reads CASSQLTSGLYNEQFF. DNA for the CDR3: TGCGCCAGCAGCCAACTAACTAGCGGACTATACAATGAGCAGTTCTTC.

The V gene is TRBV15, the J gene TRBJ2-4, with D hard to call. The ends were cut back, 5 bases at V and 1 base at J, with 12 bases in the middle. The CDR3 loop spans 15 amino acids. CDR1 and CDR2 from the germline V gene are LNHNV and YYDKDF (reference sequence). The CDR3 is CATSDPGVAKNIQYF. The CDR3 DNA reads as TGTGCCACCAGCGACCCCGGCGTTGCCAAAAACATTCAGTACTTC.

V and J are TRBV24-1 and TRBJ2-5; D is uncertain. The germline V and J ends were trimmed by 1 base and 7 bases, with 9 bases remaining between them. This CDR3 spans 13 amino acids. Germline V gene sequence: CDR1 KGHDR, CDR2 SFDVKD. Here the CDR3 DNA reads TGTGCCACCAGTGATTTTTTCTCCAGGACCCAGTACTTC. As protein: CATSDFFSRTQYF.

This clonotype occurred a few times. CDR3 protein: CASSPRRGTGGNTIYF. CDR3 in DNA: TGTGCCAGCAGCCCTCGCCGAGGGACAGGAGGAAACACCATATATTTT. J is TRBJ1-3 and V is TRBV11-2; 8 bases align to TRBD1. V was clipped by 5 bases and J by 4 bases; unmatched bases: 10. The CDR3 length is 16 residues. Germline V gene sequence: CDR1 SGHAT, CDR2 FQNNGV.

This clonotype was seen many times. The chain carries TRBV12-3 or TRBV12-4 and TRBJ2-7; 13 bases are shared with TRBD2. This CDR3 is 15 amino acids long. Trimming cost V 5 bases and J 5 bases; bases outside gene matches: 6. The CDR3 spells CASSPRTSGSHEQYF. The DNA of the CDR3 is TGTGCCAGCAGTCCCCGGACTAGCGGGAGCCACGAGCAGTACTTC.

This CDR3 reads CASSFTGQGASYEQYF. The CDR3 DNA is TGTGCCAGCAGCTTCACGGGACAGGGGGCTTCCTACGAGCAGTACTTC. The V and J genes are TRBV7-9 and TRBJ2-7, with 12 bases aligning to TRBD1. The V gene end was trimmed by 3 bases and the J gene end by 1 base; junction bases not matched to a gene: 4. This CDR3 is 16 amino acids long. Germline CDR1 SEHNR, CDR2 FQNEAQ (reference sequence). Variable domain in full (rest from reference TRBV7-9 and TRBJ2-7): DTGVSQNPRHKITKRGQNVTFRCDPISEHNRLYWYRQTLGQGPEFLTYFQNEAQLEKSRLLSDRFSAERPKGSFSTLEIQRTEQGDSAMYLCASSFTGQGASYEQYFGPGTRLTVT.

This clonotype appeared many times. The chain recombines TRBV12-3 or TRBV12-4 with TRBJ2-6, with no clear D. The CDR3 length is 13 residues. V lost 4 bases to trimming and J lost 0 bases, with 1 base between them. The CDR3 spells CASSSSGANVLTF. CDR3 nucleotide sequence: TGTGCCAGCAGTTCCTCTGGGGCCAACGTCCTGACTTTC.

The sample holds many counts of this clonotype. DNA for the CDR3: TGCGCCAGCAGATTTCACAGGGGGCCCTACAATGAGCAGTTCTTC. This sequence encodes CASRFHRGPYNEQFF. The chain joins TRBV5-1 to TRBJ2-1, with TRBD1 matching over 9 bases. In germline, CDR1 is SGHRS, CDR2 YFSETQ. This CDR3 has 15 amino acids. After removal of 5 bases from V and 2 bases from J, the junction contained 5 bases not matched to a gene.

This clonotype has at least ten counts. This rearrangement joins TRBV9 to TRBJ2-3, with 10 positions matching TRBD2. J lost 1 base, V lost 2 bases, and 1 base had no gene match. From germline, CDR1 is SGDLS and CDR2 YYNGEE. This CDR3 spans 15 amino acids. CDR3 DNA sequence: TGTGCCAGCAGCGTCGGGACTAGCGGCACAGATACGCAGTATTTT. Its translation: CASSVGTSGTDTQYF.

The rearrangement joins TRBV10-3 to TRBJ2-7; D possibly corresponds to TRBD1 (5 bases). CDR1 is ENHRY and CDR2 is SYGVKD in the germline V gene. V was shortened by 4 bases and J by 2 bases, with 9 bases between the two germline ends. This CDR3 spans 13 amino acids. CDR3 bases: TGTGCCATCAGTGTCAGGGATACCTACGAGCAGTACTTC. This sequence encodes CAISVRDTYEQYF.

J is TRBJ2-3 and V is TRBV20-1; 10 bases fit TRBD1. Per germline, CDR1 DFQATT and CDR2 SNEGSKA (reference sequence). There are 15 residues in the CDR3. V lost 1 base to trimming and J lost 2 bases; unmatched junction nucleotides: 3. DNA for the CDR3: TGCAGTGCTAGAGCCGGGACAGGGGACACAGATACGCAGTATTTT. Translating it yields CSARAGTGDTDTQYF.

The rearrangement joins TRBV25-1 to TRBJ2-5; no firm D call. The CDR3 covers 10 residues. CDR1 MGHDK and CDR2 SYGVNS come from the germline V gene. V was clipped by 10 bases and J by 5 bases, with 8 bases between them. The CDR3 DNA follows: TGTGCCACCACTTTCGAGACCCAGTACTTC. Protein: CATTFETQYF.

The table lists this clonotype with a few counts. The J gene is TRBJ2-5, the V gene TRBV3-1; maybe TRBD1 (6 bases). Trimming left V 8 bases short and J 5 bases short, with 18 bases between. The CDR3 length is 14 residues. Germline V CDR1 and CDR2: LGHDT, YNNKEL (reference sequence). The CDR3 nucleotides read TGTGCCAGCCGTACAGGGTCCTTCCCCGAGACCCAGTACTTC. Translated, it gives CASRTGSFPETQYF.

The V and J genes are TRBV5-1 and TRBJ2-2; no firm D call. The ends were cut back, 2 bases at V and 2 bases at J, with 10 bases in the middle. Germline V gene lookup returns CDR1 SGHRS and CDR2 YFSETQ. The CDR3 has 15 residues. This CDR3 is CASSFRTDNTGELFF. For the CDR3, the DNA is TGCGCCAGCAGCTTCAGAACAGACAACACCGGGGAGCTGTTTTTT.

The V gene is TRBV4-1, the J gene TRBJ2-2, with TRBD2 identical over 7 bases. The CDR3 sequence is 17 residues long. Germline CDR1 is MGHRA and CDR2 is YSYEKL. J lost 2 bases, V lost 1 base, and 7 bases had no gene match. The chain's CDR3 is CASSQGAGELNTGELFF. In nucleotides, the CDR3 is TGCGCCAGCAGCCAAGGGGCGGGAGAACTAAACACCGGGGAGCTGTTTTTT.

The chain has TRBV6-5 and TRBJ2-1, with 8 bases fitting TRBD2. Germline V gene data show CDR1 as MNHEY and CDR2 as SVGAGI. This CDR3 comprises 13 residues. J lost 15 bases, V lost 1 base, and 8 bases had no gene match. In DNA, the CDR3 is TGTGCCAGCAGTTACTATCCGGGACTAGACCCGTTCTTC. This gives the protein CASSYYPGLDPFF.

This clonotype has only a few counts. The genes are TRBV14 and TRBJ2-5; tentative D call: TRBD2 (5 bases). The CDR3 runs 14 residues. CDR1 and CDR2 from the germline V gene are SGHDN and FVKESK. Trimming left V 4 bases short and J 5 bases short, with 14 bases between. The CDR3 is CASSLLRDRETQYF. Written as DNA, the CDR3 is TGTGCCAGCAGCCTTTTGAGGGATCGCGAGACCCAGTACTTC.

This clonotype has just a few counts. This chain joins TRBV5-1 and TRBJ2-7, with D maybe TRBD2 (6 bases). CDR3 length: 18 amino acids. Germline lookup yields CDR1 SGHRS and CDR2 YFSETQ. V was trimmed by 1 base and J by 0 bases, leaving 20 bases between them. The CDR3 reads CASSLPSGPQASSYEQYF. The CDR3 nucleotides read TGCGCCAGCAGCTTGCCGAGCGGGCCCCAGGCGAGCTCCTACGAGCAGTACTTC.

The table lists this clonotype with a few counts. The DNA of the CDR3 is TGTGCCAGCTCACCGCTAGCGGGAGGGCGGCTTGGGTCCTACGAGCAGTACTTC. This gives the protein CASSPLAGGRLGSYEQYF. The V gene is TRBV18, the J gene TRBJ2-7; the match to TRBD2 covers 12 bases. CDR3 size: 18 residues. Germline V gene lookup returns CDR1 KGHSH and CDR2 LQKENI. The J segment lost 1 base and the V segment lost 3 bases, leaving 10 bases of the junction unmatched.

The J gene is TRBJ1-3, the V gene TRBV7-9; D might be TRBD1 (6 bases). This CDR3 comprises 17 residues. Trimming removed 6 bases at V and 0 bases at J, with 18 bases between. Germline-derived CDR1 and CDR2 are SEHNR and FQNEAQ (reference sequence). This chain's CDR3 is CASRPTGGLISGNTIYF. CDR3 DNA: TGTGCCAGCAGACCCACTGGGGGGCTCATCTCTGGAAACACCATATATTTT.

The CDR3 spells CASSHLGGNTIYF. The CDR3 region has the DNA TGCGCCAGCAGCCATTTAGGTGGAAACACCATATATTTT. The chain recombines TRBV4-1 with TRBJ1-3; D uncertain. Germline V gives CDR1 MGHRA, CDR2 YSYEKL. The CDR3 totals 13 residues. V lost 3 bases and J 3 bases, leaving 6 bases between the germline ends.

The CDR3 is CASSPWTSGKYEQYF. As DNA, the CDR3 is TGTGCCAGCAGTCCCTGGACTAGCGGGAAGTACGAGCAGTACTTC. J is TRBJ2-7 and V is TRBV6-1; TRBD2 agrees at 12 bases. The CDR3 sequence is 15 residues long. Germline V gene data show CDR1 as MNHNS and CDR2 as SASEGT. Germline trimming cut 5 bases from V and 4 bases from J; bases unmatched to any gene: 6.

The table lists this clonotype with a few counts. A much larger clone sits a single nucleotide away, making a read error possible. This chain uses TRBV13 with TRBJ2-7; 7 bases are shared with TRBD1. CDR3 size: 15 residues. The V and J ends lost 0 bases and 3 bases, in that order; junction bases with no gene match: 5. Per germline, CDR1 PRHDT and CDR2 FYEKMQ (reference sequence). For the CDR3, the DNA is TGTGCCAGCAGCTTAGGGACAGGGCCCTTCTACGAGCAGTACTTC. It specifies CASSLGTGPFYEQYF.

This chain's CDR3 is CASRVQGGTEAFF. The CDR3 DNA reads TGTGCCAGCAGAGTACAGGGAGGCACTGAAGCTTTCTTT. V and J are TRBV6-1 and TRBJ1-1; weak D call: TRBD1 (6 bases). The germline V and J ends were trimmed by 6 bases and 4 bases, with 12 bases remaining between them. Germline values: CDR1 MNHNS, CDR2 SASEGT. CDR3 size: 13 residues.

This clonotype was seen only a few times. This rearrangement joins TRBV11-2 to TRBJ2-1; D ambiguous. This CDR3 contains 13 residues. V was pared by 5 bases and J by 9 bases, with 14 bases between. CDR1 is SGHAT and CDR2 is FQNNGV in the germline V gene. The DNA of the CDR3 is TGTGCCAGCAGCCGGTCCTCTGGCAGTGAGCAGTTCTTC. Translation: CASSRSSGSEQFF.

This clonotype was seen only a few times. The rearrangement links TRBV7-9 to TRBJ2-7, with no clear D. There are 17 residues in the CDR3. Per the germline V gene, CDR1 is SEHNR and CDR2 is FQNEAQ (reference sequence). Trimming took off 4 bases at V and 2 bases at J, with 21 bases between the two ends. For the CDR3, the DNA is TGTGCCAGCAGCTCTCCGACTTATCCCATTACTCCCTACGAGCAGTACTTC. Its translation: CASSSPTYPITPYEQYF.